This T cell receptor beta chain appears in the sequencing data of a study of shared clonotypes between healthy human individuals. TCRdb keeps only in-frame clones here, not all; method: immunoSEQ multiplex PCR. The table records about 680,000 clones, around 90% of them present only once. This clone was recorded only once. Only CD45RO-negative cells positively selected for CCR7 counted as naive CD8 cells, so terminally differentiated effector memory CD45RA+ cells were excluded. The CDR3 is made up of 18 amino acids. With 3 bases removed from V and 5 bases from J, the gap between germline ends came to 25 bases. Germline values: CDR1 SEHNR, CDR2 FQNEAQ (reference sequence).

The chain employs TRBV7-9 and TRBJ2-5, with D unclear. Source material: naive CD8+ T cells sorted from blood. This TCR derives from a man aged 30-40 years in good health. The chain's CDR3 is CASSFPSSSLSLGETQYF. The CDR3 nucleotides read TGTGCCAGCAGCTTTCCTTCTTCTAGTCTAAGTCTGGGTGAGACCCAGTACTTC.